Here is one T cell receptor (beta chain) with its context. This entry is derived from a study of T cell changes during pregnancy in multiple sclerosis. Clones were sequenced by immunoSEQ multiplex PCR, and TCRdb holds only the in-frame ones, with some missing. Of approximately 94,000 clones listed, about 92% are singletons. V shed 6 bases, J shed 6 bases, and the junction held 8 bases outside the gene matches. This CDR3 spans 14 amino acids. Germline V gene sequence: CDR1 LNHDA, CDR2 SQIVND (reference sequence). The sequencing used peripheral blood, collected after pregnancy. The receptor was derived from a female donor with multiple sclerosis, enrolled in a pregnancy study. The chain is built from TRBV19 and TRBJ2-1; 7 bases line up with TRBD1. The CDR3 DNA is TGTGCCAGTAGCCTCCGGACAGGCCGCAATGAGCAGTTCTTC. It encodes CASSLRTGRNEQFF.